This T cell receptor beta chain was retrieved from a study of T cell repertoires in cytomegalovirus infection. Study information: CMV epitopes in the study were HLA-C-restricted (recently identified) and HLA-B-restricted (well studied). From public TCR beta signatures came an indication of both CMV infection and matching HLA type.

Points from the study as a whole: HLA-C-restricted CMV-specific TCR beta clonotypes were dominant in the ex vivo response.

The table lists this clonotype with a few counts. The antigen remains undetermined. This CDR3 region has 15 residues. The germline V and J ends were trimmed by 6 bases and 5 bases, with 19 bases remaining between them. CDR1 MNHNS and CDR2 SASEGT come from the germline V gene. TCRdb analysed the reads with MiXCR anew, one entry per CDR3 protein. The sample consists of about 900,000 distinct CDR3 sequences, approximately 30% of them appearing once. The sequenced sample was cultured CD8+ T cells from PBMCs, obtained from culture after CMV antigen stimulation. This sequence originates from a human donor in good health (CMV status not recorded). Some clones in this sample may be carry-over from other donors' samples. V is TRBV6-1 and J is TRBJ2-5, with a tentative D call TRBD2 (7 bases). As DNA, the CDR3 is TGTGCCAGCAGCTCCCTGGGGGGGCTGGGGGAGACCCAGTACTTC. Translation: CASSSLGGLGETQYF.